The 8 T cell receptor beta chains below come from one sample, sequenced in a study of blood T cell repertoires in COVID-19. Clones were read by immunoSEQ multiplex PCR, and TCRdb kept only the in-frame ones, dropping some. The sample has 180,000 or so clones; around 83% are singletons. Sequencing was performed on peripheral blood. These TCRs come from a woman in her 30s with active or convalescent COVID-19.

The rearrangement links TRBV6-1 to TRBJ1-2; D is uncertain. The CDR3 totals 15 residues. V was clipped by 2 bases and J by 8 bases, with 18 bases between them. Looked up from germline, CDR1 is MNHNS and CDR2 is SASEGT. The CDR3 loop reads CASSERGVAGRGYTF. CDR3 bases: TGTGCCAGCAGTGAACGCGGGGTGGCAGGAAGAGGCTACACCTTC.

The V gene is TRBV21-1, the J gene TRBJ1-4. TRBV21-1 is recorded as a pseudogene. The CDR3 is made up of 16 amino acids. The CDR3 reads CASSKPSGGTCEKLFF. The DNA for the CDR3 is TGTGCCAGCAGCAAACCGTCGGGGGGGACGTGTGAAAAACTGTTTTTT.

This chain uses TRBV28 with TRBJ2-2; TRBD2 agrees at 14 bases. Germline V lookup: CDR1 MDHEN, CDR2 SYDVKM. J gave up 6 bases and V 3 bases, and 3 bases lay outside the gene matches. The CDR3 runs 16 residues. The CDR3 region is CASSLGLAGVAGELFF. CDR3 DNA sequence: TGTGCCAGCAGTTTGGGACTAGCGGGAGTGGCCGGGGAGCTGTTTTTT.

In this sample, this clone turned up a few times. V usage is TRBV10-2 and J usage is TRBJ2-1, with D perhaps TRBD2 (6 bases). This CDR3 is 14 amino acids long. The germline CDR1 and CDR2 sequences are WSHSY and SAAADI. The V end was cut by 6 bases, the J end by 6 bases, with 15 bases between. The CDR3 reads CASSPAGSGNEQFF. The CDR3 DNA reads TGCGCCAGCAGCCCAGCGGGCAGTGGCAATGAGCAGTTCTTC.

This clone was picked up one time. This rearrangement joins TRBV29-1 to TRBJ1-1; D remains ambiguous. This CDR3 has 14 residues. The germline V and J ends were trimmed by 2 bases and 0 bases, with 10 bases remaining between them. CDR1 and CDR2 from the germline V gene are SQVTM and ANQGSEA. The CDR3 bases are TGCAGCGTTGAATTCCCGGTCATGAACACTGAAGCTTTCTTT. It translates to CSVEFPVMNTEAFF. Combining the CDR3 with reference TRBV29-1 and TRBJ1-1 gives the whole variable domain SAVISQKPSRDICQRGTSLTIQCQVDSQVTMMFWYRQQPGQSLTLIATANQGSEATYESGFVIDKFPISRPNLTFSTLTVSNMSPEDSSIYLCSVEFPVMNTEAFFGQGTRLTVV.

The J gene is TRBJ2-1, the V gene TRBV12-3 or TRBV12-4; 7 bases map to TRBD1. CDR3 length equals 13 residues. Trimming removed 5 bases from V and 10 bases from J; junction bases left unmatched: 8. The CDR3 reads CASSTQGPEEQFF. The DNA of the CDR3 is TGTGCCAGCAGTACACAGGGGCCCGAGGAGCAGTTCTTC.

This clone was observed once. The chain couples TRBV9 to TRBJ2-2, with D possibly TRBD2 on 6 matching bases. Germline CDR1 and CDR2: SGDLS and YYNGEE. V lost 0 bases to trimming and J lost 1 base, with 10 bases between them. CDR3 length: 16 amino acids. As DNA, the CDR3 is TGTGCCAGCAGCGTAGCTCGAGCGGGGAACACCGGGGAGCTGTTTTTT. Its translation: CASSVARAGNTGELFF.

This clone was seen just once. Here the CDR3 reads CASSFHVLRKNTEAFF. CDR3 in DNA: TGTGCCAGCAGCTTCCACGTTCTTAGAAAGAACACTGAAGCTTTCTTT. V is TRBV7-8 and J is TRBJ1-1, with D uncertain. The CDR3 is 16 amino acids. The germline CDR1 and CDR2 sequences are SGHVS and FQNEAQ. V was trimmed by 3 bases and J by 1 base, leaving 15 bases between them. The complete variable domain, with remaining parts taken from reference TRBV7-8 and TRBJ1-1, reads GAGVSQSPRYKVAKRGQDVALRCDPISGHVSLFWYQQALGQGPEFLTYFQNEAQLDKSGLPSDRFFAERPEGSVSTLKIQRTQQEDSAVYLCASSFHVLRKNTEAFFGQGTRLTVV.